The sequence of this TCR beta chain was determined in a study of identical twins. Findings and limits, study-wide: In zero-insertion analyses, partial confounding could arise from invariant MAIT and iNKT cells.

The table lists this clonotype with a few counts. What it recognizes is unknown. A single record per CDR3 protein comes from TCRdb applying MiXCR to the 5' RACE reads. The sample lists roughly 690,000 distinct CDR3 sequences; around 20% were seen once. The J segment lost 2 bases and the V segment lost 4 bases, leaving 4 bases of the junction unmatched. The CDR3 runs to 14 residues. CDR1 and CDR2 from the germline V gene are LNHNV and YYDKDF (reference sequence). The sample was also linked to a second study, of T cells expressing NK-cell markers. In that study: A handful of donors showed these clonotypes also leading the CD3+CD56-NKG2C+ fraction.

The origin of this receptor is a woman in her late teens or twenties in good health. Sample: PBMCs. The chain combines TRBV15 with TRBJ2-5, with TRBD2 matching over 7 bases. The CDR3, as DNA: TGTGCCACCAGCAAAGGACTAGAACAAGAGACCCAGTACTTC. Residues: CATSKGLEQETQYF.